These 10 T cell receptor beta chains were sequenced from one sample in a study of human T cells and chemical hapten exposure. TCRdb passed the RACE reads through MiXCR, listing each CDR3 protein once. The sample lists 180,000 or so distinct CDR3 sequences, more than 20% occurring once. Time point in this sample: patch test 1, 2 weeks after DPC sensitization. Noted treatment: therapeutic diphenylcyclopropenone sensitization with weekly scalp DPC. Material: whole blood, obtained in connection with sensitization to the hapten diphenylcyclopropenone (DPC). Receptors were obtained from a woman aged 45 to 65 with alopecia areata. Some clones in this sample may be carry-over from other donors' samples.

The V and J genes are TRBV5-1 and TRBJ2-5; weak D call: TRBD1 (5 bases). Trimming stripped 0 bases from V and 1 base from J, with 13 bases between. This CDR3 is 16 amino acids long. Germline-derived CDR1 and CDR2 are SGHRS and YFSETQ. In DNA form, the CDR3 reads TGCGCCAGCAGCTTGGTAGCAGGGAACACCCAAGAGACCCAGTACTTC. This gives the protein CASSLVAGNTQETQYF.

This chain links TRBV5-1 with TRBJ1-1; no reliable D call. V shed 2 bases and J shed 1 base, with 6 bases lying between them. CDR3 length: 13 residues. CDR1 SGHRS and CDR2 YFSETQ come from the germline V gene. CDR3 amino acids: CASSFERNTEAFF. DNA of the CDR3: TGCGCCAGCAGCTTTGAGAGGAACACTGAAGCTTTCTTT. Together with reference TRBV5-1 and TRBJ1-1, the CDR3 gives the full variable domain: KAGVTQTPRYLIKTRGQQVTLSCSPISGHRSVSWYQQTPGQGLQFLFEYFSETQRNKGNFPGRFSGRQFSNSRSEMNVSTLELGDSALYLCASSFERNTEAFFGQGTRLTVV.

This clonotype showed up just a few times. The V and J genes are TRBV12-3 or TRBV12-4 and TRBJ2-4; D possibly uses TRBD1 or TRBD2 (5 bases each). This CDR3 contains 20 residues. The germline V and J ends were trimmed by 2 bases and 0 bases, with 23 bases remaining between them. The CDR3 here is CASSLRGTLGGFLAKNIQYF. The CDR3 DNA reads TGTGCCAGCAGTTTAAGAGGGACGCTTGGGGGATTTTTAGCCAAAAACATTCAGTACTTC.

The rearrangement uses TRBV7-2 and TRBJ2-5; 10 bases fit TRBD1. CDR1 is SGHTA, CDR2 FQGNSA, per germline. Trimming took 1 base from V and 5 from J; bases not matched to a gene: 4. The CDR3 consists of 15 residues. The CDR3 reads CASSLGGQGWETQYF. Here the CDR3 DNA reads TGTGCCAGCAGCTTAGGGGGACAGGGGTGGGAGACCCAGTACTTC.

This clonotype was detected a few times. The gene calls are TRBV29-1 and TRBJ1-3, with D possibly TRBD1 on 5 matching bases. This CDR3 has 11 amino acids. Germline V gene data show CDR1 as SQVTM and CDR2 as ANQGSEA. Deletions cut 3 bases from V and 8 bases from J, with 8 bases between. CDR3: CSVDEGHTIYF. For the CDR3, the DNA is TGCAGCGTTGACGAGGGACACACCATATATTTT.

This clonotype was recorded a few times. This chain connects TRBV10-3 to TRBJ2-2; TRBD1 aligns across 10 bases. Per the germline V gene, CDR1 is ENHRY and CDR2 is SYGVKD. The CDR3 runs to 17 residues. The trim removed 5 bases at V and 0 bases at J, leaving 6 bases unmatched. CDR3 DNA: TGTGCCATCAGTAAGCAAGGACAGGGGGCGAACACCGGGGAGCTGTTTTTT. Translating gives CAISKQGQGANTGELFF.

This clonotype was seen more than once but under ten times. The chain carries TRBV13 and TRBJ2-2, with 9 bases identical to TRBD1. Germline V CDR1 and CDR2: PRHDT, FYEKMQ (reference sequence). Unmatched junction bases numbered 11, after V lost 11 bases and J lost 4 bases. CDR3 length: 15 amino acids. In nucleotides, the CDR3 is TGTGCCGTCAACCAAGGGACAGGGCCCACCGGGGAGCTGTTTTTT. Translation gives CAVNQGTGPTGELFF.

This clonotype was seen more than once but under ten times. The V call is TRBV3-1, the J call TRBJ2-7; D possibly corresponds to TRBD2 (6 bases). There are 14 residues in the CDR3. V gave up 0 bases and J gave up 3 bases, with 9 bases separating them. CDR1 LGHDT and CDR2 YNNKEL come from the germline V gene (reference sequence). The chain's CDR3 is CASSQDGSSYEQYF. CDR3 bases: TGTGCCAGCAGCCAAGACGGGAGTAGCTACGAGCAGTACTTC.

The chain employs TRBV29-1 and TRBJ2-7, with a tentative D call TRBD1 (6 bases). V lost 4 bases and J 1 base, leaving 11 bases between the germline ends. Germline CDR1 reads SQVTM; CDR2 reads ANQGSEA. The CDR3 spans 13 residues. CDR3 loop: CSVGAGASYEQYF. The CDR3 DNA reads TGCAGCGTTGGGGCAGGGGCGTCCTACGAGCAGTACTTC.

The rearrangement links TRBV20-1 to TRBJ1-1, with a tentative D call TRBD1 (6 bases). CDR1 is DFQATT and CDR2 is SNEGSKA in the germline V gene (reference sequence). V was pared by 0 bases and J by 5 bases, with 13 bases between. This CDR3 region has 14 residues. CDR3: CSARDWGAGTEAFF. The DNA for the CDR3 is TGCAGTGCTAGAGATTGGGGGGCTGGGACTGAAGCTTTCTTT.